The 14 T cell receptor beta chains in this list originate from one sample, sequenced in a study of shared clonotypes between healthy human individuals. Positively selected for CCR7, the CD45RO-negative cells used as naive CD8 cells excluded terminally differentiated effector memory CD45RA+ cells. The data were produced by immunoSEQ multiplex PCR, yet TCRdb's version contains in-frame clones alone and is incomplete. The sample holds some 2 million clones; just under 95% are singletons and the top ten take 1.2%. Material for sequencing was naive CD8+ T cells sorted from blood. Receptors originate from a man in his late teens or twenties in good health.

This rearrangement joins TRBV7-9 to TRBJ2-3, with D possibly TRBD1 on 5 matching bases. Germline V gives CDR1 SEHNR, CDR2 FQNEAQ (reference sequence). The CDR3 is made up of 15 amino acids. Trimming shortened V by 5 bases and J by 1 base, and 13 bases separated the two germline ends. The CDR3 coding sequence is TGTGCCAGCAGCGAAAGCGAAGGGGGCACAGATACGCAGTATTTT. This translates into CASSESEGGTDTQYF.

This clone came up a few times. This sample includes further DNA sequences coding for the same CDR3. The CDR3 is CASSFGQGATEAFF. The CDR3 DNA sequence: TGTGCCAGCAGTTTTGGACAGGGGGCAACTGAAGCTTTCTTT. The chain couples TRBV6-5 to TRBJ1-1, with TRBD1 matching 11 bases. V lost 4 bases, J lost 5 bases, and 3 bases stayed unmatched. CDR3 length equals 14 residues. CDR1 and CDR2 from the germline V gene are MNHEY and SVGAGI.

In its sample, this clone was seen once. This chain joins TRBV6-1 and TRBJ2-7; 13 bases agree with TRBD2. Germline CDR1 MNHNS, CDR2 SASEGT. V was pared by 6 bases and J by 5 bases, with 7 bases of the junction left unmatched. This CDR3 comprises 15 residues. In DNA form, the CDR3 reads TGTGCCAGCAGCGGGCTTACTAGCGGGAGGGACGAGCAGTACTTC. Residues: CASSGLTSGRDEQYF.

This rearrangement joins TRBV13 to TRBJ1-2, with a weak D call TRBD1 (6 bases). Between the trimmed V and J ends, which lost 0 bases and 4 bases, there was a span of 21 bases. From germline, CDR1 is PRHDT and CDR2 FYEKMQ (reference sequence). This CDR3 contains 18 residues. CDR3 DNA sequence: TGTGCCAGCAGCTTAGGCCGGGACATAGCATCCCCGAGCTATGGCTACACCTTC. This sequence encodes CASSLGRDIASPSYGYTF.

This clone was found a few times. J is TRBJ1-5 and V is TRBV30; D is undetermined. The ends were cut back, 3 bases at V and 0 bases at J, with 12 bases in the middle. This CDR3 has 15 amino acids. The germline V gene encodes CDR1 GTSNPN and CDR2 SVGIG (reference sequence). The CDR3 spells CAWRDGSHSNQPQHF. Written as DNA, the CDR3 is TGTGCCTGGAGAGACGGCTCACATAGCAATCAGCCCCAGCATTTT.

As for this clone: Distinct nucleotide sequences in the sample also encode this CDR3. This chain joins TRBV27 and TRBJ1-5; D unresolved. This CDR3 has 14 residues. Germline-derived CDR1 and CDR2 are MNHEY and SMNVEV (reference sequence). V was pared by 0 bases and J by 1 base, with 4 bases between. The CDR3 loop is CASSLSVSNQPQHF. The CDR3 nucleotides are TGTGCCAGCAGTTTATCCGTCAGCAATCAGCCCCAGCATTTT.

Concerning this clone: Other DNA sequences from this sample encode an identical CDR3 as well. In nucleotides, the CDR3 is TGTGCCAGTAGCGCCGGGACAGGTTCCTACGAGCAGTACTTC. Residues: CASSAGTGSYEQYF. The chain recombines TRBV19 with TRBJ2-7; 8 positions agree with TRBD1. The CDR3 runs to 14 residues. V lost 6 bases, J lost 1 base, and 5 bases stayed unmatched. Germline loops: CDR1 LNHDA, CDR2 SQIVND (reference sequence).

The rearrangement links TRBV2 to TRBJ1-5; TRBD1 matches at 7 bases. The CDR3 is 15 amino acids. The ends lost 4 bases at V and 1 base at J; junction bases unmatched: 4. Germline CDR1 reads SNHLY; CDR2 reads FYNNEI. CDR3 nucleotide sequence: TGTGCCAGCAGTGGACAGGGAGAAAGCAATCAGCCCCAGCATTTT. It is translated as CASSGQGESNQPQHF.

The chain combines TRBV27 with TRBJ2-7, with 8 positions matching TRBD1. Germline CDR1 MNHEY, CDR2 SMNVEV (reference sequence). Trimming at V came to 7 bases and at J to 2 bases, leaving 4 bases not matched to a gene. The CDR3 runs 13 residues. The CDR3 spells CASKMTGAYEQYF. As DNA, the CDR3 is TGTGCCAGCAAAATGACAGGGGCCTACGAGCAGTACTTC.

J is TRBJ2-1 and V is TRBV9, with D perhaps assigned TRBD1 or TRBD2 (6 bases each). Germline CDR1 and CDR2: SGDLS and YYNGEE. Trimming left V 4 bases short and J 3 bases short, with 17 bases between. CDR3 length equals 16 residues. The CDR3 DNA reads as TGTGCCAGCAGCCCTCCAGGGGCGGGACACTACAATGAGCAGTTCTTC. It specifies CASSPPGAGHYNEQFF.

The chain combines TRBV7-9 with TRBJ1-1; the D gene is possibly TRBD1 (6 bases). In germline, CDR1 is SEHNR, CDR2 FQNEAQ (reference sequence). The ends were cut back, 1 base at V and 3 bases at J, with 12 bases in the middle. The CDR3 is 15 amino acids. DNA for the CDR3: TGTGCCAGCAGCTTAGAACAGGGAGGAGACACTGAAGCTTTCTTT. This gives the protein CASSLEQGGDTEAFF.

This clone was seen just once. This specimen includes other DNA sequences encoding the same CDR3. V and J are TRBV9 and TRBJ2-1; D might be TRBD1 (6 bases). The CDR3 totals 13 residues. Per germline, CDR1 SGDLS and CDR2 YYNGEE. V was trimmed by 0 bases and J by 7 bases, leaving 8 bases between them. The CDR3 coding sequence is TGTGCCAGCAGCGTAGCTACAGGGAATGAGCAGTTCTTC. Translated: CASSVATGNEQFF.

The chain combines TRBV27 with TRBJ2-3; 7 bases are a match to TRBD1. Germline V gene lookup returns CDR1 MNHEY and CDR2 SMNVEV (reference sequence). This CDR3 contains 16 residues. J gave up 4 bases and V 5 bases, and 12 bases lay outside the gene matches. DNA of the CDR3: TGTGCCAGCAGTCTCACTCGACAGGGATGGTCAGATACGCAGTATTTT. Translation gives CASSLTRQGWSDTQYF.

The gene calls are TRBV14 and TRBJ2-7; 8 nucleotides line up with TRBD1. The ends lost 0 bases at V and 4 bases at J; junction bases unmatched: 8. The CDR3 has 16 residues. From germline, CDR1 is SGHDN and CDR2 FVKESK. CDR3 region: CASSQDPRTGWYEQYF. The CDR3 DNA reads TGTGCCAGCAGCCAAGACCCTCGGACAGGGTGGTACGAGCAGTACTTC. The full variable domain, rest sourced from reference TRBV14 and TRBJ2-7, is EAGVTQFPSHSVIEKGQTVTLRCDPISGHDNLYWYRRVMGKEIKFLLHFVKESKQDESGMPNNRFLAERTGGTYSTLKVQPAELEDSGVYFCASSQDPRTGWYEQYFGPGTRLTVT.